This T cell receptor (beta chain) was profiled in a study of OX40 agonist ivuxolimab in advanced cancers. Per the germline V gene, CDR1 is SNHLY and CDR2 is FYNNEI. With 4 bases clipped from V and 4 bases from J, the junction kept 6 bases outside the gene matches. This CDR3 spans 14 amino acids. The study's findings and limits: Nonresponders included some who also had low normalized T-cell clonal expansion.

On this clone: Antigen unknown.

The protocol was immunoSEQ multiplex PCR, while the TCRdb copy is restricted to in-frame clones and leaves out a portion. The data contain 65,000 to 70,000 clones, around 87% of them singletons. The origin of this receptor is an adult with an advanced solid tumor such as melanoma, head and neck, liver or kidney cancer. The starting material was CD4+ or CD8+ T cells sorted from blood, obtained in a trial of the OX40 agonist ivuxolimab. V usage is TRBV2 and J usage is TRBJ1-1, with 7 positions matching TRBD1. In nucleotides, the CDR3 is TGTGCCAGCAGTGGGTCCAACAGGGGCACTGAAGCTTTCTTT. Translation: CASSGSNRGTEAFF.